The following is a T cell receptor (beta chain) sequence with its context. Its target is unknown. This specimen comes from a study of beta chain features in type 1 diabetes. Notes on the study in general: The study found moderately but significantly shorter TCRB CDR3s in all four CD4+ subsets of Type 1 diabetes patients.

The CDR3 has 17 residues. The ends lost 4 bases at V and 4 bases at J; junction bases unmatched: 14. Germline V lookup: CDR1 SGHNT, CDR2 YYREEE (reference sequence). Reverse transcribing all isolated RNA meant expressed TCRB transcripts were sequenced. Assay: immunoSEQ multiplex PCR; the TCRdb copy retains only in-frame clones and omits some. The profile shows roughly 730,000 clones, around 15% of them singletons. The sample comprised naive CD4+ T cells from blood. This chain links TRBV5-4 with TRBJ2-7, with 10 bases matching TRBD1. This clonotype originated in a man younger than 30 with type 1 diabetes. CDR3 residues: CASSPTLEGQGTYEQYF. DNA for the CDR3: TGTGCCAGCAGCCCCACTCTGGAGGGACAGGGGACTTACGAGCAGTACTTC.